A selection of T cell receptor beta chains follows, all from one sample in a study of T cells after yellow fever vaccination. Each CDR3 protein is one row after TCRdb ran MiXCR on the 5' RACE reads. The repertoire holds around 11,000 distinct CDR3 sequences, with 4% to 6% as singletons. The source material was PBMCs, either bulk or a sorted T-cell subset (CD4+, CD8+, memory, or dextramer-sorted; not recorded which), sampled roughly 15 days after the first yellow fever vaccination. These receptors all come from a man aged 18 to 29 who received the YFV17D yellow fever vaccine. CDR3s include the opening cysteine and the closing phenylalanine or tryptophan. The D gene is left open where the match is weak. Size is stated for part of the rows, as once, few or many counts, or as a class when the clone is expanded.

clone_size | j_call | v_call | d_call | cdr3_nt | cdr3_aa
medium-sized | TRBJ1-5 | TRBV10-3 | . | TGTGCCATCAGTGACAGCAATCAGCCCCAGCATTTT | CAISDSNQPQHF
medium-sized | TRBJ2-1 | TRBV11-2 | TRBD2 | TGTGCCAGCAGCTCCGCCGGGGTAGGAGCGGGGTCCTACAATGAGCAGTTCTTC | CASSSAGVGAGSYNEQFF
medium-sized | TRBJ2-3 | TRBV24-1 | TRBD2 | TGTGCCACCGCTAGCGGGGGCACAGATACGCAGTATTTT | CATASGGTDTQYF
. | TRBJ2-5 | TRBV9 | TRBD2 | TGTGCCAGCAGCGCCCGGGGGGGCACAGTTCAAGAGACCCAGTACTTC | CASSARGGTVQETQYF
medium-sized | TRBJ1-6 | TRBV4-3 | . | TGCGCCAGCAGCCAGGACAGATATAATTCACCCCTCCACTTT | CASSQDRYNSPLHF
many | TRBJ2-3 | TRBV7-2 | TRBD1 | TGTGCCAGCAGCTCGGACAGGGGCGATACGCAGTATTTT | CASSSDRGDTQYF
many | TRBJ2-1 | TRBV5-4 | TRBD2 | TGTGCCAGCAGCCTCTGGACTAGCGAGGAAAATGAGCAGTTCTTC | CASSLWTSEENEQFF
many | TRBJ1-2 | TRBV5-6 | . | TGTGCCAGCAGCTTTGTCGGCTACTATGGCTACACCTTC | CASSFVGYYGYTF
. | TRBJ1-2 | TRBV3-1 | . | TGTGCCAGCTGCCAAGACGCTGCAGCGGCGAAGGGCTACACCTTC | CASCQDAAAAKGYTF
medium-sized | TRBJ1-1 | TRBV3-1 | . | TGTGCCAGCAGCGCTGCCGGGACAAACACTGAAGCTTTCTTT | CASSAAGTNTEAFF
medium-sized | TRBJ1-1 | TRBV11-2 | . | TGTGCCAGCAGCTTATCCAGGGGAACTGAAGCTTTCTTT | CASSLSRGTEAFF
many | TRBJ1-5 | TRBV4-2 | . | TGTGCCAGCAGCCAAGATGGGGACATTGGGTCCAATCAGCCCCAGCATTTT | CASSQDGDIGSNQPQHF
. | TRBJ1-2 | TRBV7-3 | . | TGTGCCAGCAGCTTAATACCTGGGAGGGGTCAAGACTACACCTTC | CASSLIPGRGQDYTF
many | TRBJ2-2 | TRBV6-5 | . | TGTGCCAGCAGTCGGGATCGCACCGGGGAGCTGTTTTTT | CASSRDRTGELFF